These 14 T cell receptor beta chains were all obtained from the same sample, sequenced in a study of quantifying T cell responses using KT2 cells. Study information: cDNA was made from DNase-treated RNA using alpha and beta constant primers.

The cDNA 3' end received a ligated oligonucleotide with a UMI. An equimolar mix of RC1.1 and RC1.2 primed the beta chain across TRBC1 and TRBC2. TCRdb passed the UMI-ligation and nested PCR reads through MiXCR, listing each CDR3 protein once. The table has tens of thousands of distinct CDR3 sequences, 9% to 15% seen once; the top ten hold 9.4%. Sequenced sample: PBMCs spiked with cells of the T cell clone KT2. These receptors were collected from a human donor.

This chain uses TRBV6-5 with TRBJ1-2; weak D call: TRBD1 (6 bases). The CDR3 has 13 amino acids. Trimming took 6 bases from V and 8 from J, leaving 16 bases between them. Germline lookup yields CDR1 MNHEY and CDR2 SVGAGI. The CDR3 DNA reads as TGTGCCAGCAGAACACAGGGAGTTGGGGGCTACACCTTC. Translated, it gives CASRTQGVGGYTF.

The chain employs TRBV10-3 and TRBJ2-7; D might be TRBD2 (6 bases). Germline V gene sequence: CDR1 ENHRY, CDR2 SYGVKD. V lost 11 bases and J lost 5, with 19 bases in between. The CDR3 spans 13 residues. CDR3 loop: CASTGTQADEQYF. As DNA, the CDR3 is TGTGCCTCCACCGGGACTCAGGCGGACGAGCAGTACTTC.

There are a few counts of this clonotype. The V call is TRBV20-1, the J call TRBJ2-7; either TRBD1 or TRBD2 may supply D (5 bases each). CDR3 length equals 14 residues. Germline lookup yields CDR1 DFQATT and CDR2 SNEGSKA (reference sequence). V was cut by 6 bases and J by 2 bases, with 17 bases left in between. The chain's CDR3 is CSAQGEDGPYEQYF. The CDR3 region has the DNA TGCAGTGCCCAGGGAGAGGACGGCCCCTACGAGCAGTACTTC.

J is TRBJ2-7 and V is TRBV20-1; 7 bases fit TRBD1. CDR1 DFQATT and CDR2 SNEGSKA come from the germline V gene (reference sequence). Losses at the gene ends were 5 bases for V and 3 bases for J; bases not matched to a gene: 10. CDR3 size: 14 residues. The CDR3 loop is CSAAPPGQDYEQYF. The CDR3 DNA is TGCAGTGCTGCTCCTCCCGGACAGGACTACGAGCAGTACTTC.

Many counts were recorded for this clonotype. J is TRBJ1-2 and V is TRBV20-1; possible D gene TRBD1, 5 bases. Trimming pared 0 bases from V and 2 bases from J, leaving 10 bases between. The germline V gene encodes CDR1 DFQATT and CDR2 SNEGSKA (reference sequence). The length of the CDR3 is 14 residues. CDR3 loop: CSARDVGVNYGYTF. DNA of the CDR3: TGCAGTGCTAGAGATGTGGGGGTAAACTATGGCTACACCTTC.

The rearrangement joins TRBV29-1 to TRBJ2-1; no definite D call. Germline V gene lookup returns CDR1 SQVTM and CDR2 ANQGSEA. Trimming stripped 7 bases from V and 1 base from J, with 5 bases between. CDR3 size: 11 residues. The CDR3 here is CSASSYNEQFF. The CDR3 DNA is TGCAGCGCTAGTTCCTACAATGAGCAGTTCTTC.

Of note for this clonotype: A much larger clone lies one base from this, so it may be a read error. The V gene is TRBV11-2, the J gene TRBJ1-5; D is possibly TRBD1 (5 bases). Germline loops: CDR1 SGHAT, CDR2 FQNNGV. The CDR3 is made up of 14 amino acids. V was cut by 5 bases and J by 1 base, with 9 bases left in between. The CDR3 spells CASSPGISNQPQHF. The CDR3 region has the DNA TGTGCCAGCAGCCCAGGGATAAGCAATCAGCCCCAGCATTTT. Together with reference TRBV11-2 and TRBJ1-5, the CDR3 gives the full variable domain: EAGVAQSPRYKIIEKRQSVAFWCNPISGHATLYWYQQILGQGPKLLIQFQNNGVVDDSQLPKDRFSAERLKGVDSTLKIQPAKLEDSAVYLCASSPGISNQPQHFGDGTRLSIL.

This clonotype was detected many times. J is TRBJ2-7 and V is TRBV27; D gene ambiguous. This CDR3 region has 15 residues. Germline lookup yields CDR1 MNHEY and CDR2 SMNVEV (reference sequence). V was clipped by 3 bases and J by 2 bases, with 14 bases between them. CDR3 amino acids: CASSFGRPPTYEQYF. CDR3 coding DNA: TGTGCCAGCAGTTTTGGGCGCCCACCAACCTACGAGCAGTACTTC.

This clonotype occurred a few times. The gene calls are TRBV7-8 and TRBJ2-1; 15 bases map to TRBD2. Germline V lookup: CDR1 SGHVS, CDR2 FQNEAQ. Losses at the gene ends were 5 bases for V and 8 bases for J; bases not matched to a gene: 7. This CDR3 contains 16 residues. In DNA form, the CDR3 reads TGTGCCAGCAGCCCTGGGACTAGCGGGGGGAGAGATGAGCAGTTCTTC. Its translation is CASSPGTSGGRDEQFF.

This clonotype was detected many times. Here the CDR3 reads CSARDSQTGGTEAFF. The CDR3 DNA sequence: TGCAGTGCTAGAGATTCCCAGACGGGGGGGACTGAAGCTTTCTTT. This sequence joins TRBV20-1 and TRBJ1-1; D possibly corresponds to TRBD1 (5 bases). V dropped 0 bases and J dropped 5 bases, with 16 bases sitting between them. Germline CDR1 and CDR2: DFQATT and SNEGSKA (reference sequence). The length of the CDR3 is 15 residues.

This clonotype occurred a few times. The chain links TRBV12-5 to TRBJ2-7, with TRBD2 matching over 8 bases. The CDR3 has 15 amino acids. Trimming took 7 bases from V and 4 from J; bases not matched to a gene: 12. Germline V gene lookup returns CDR1 LGHNT and CDR2 FRNRAP. CDR3 bases: TGTGCTAGTGCCCGTAGCGGGGTTGGGGCTTACGAGCAGTACTTC. Its protein product is CASARSGVGAYEQYF.

The V gene is TRBV28, the J gene TRBJ2-2; 12 bases align to TRBD1. V was clipped by 8 bases and J by 7 bases; unmatched bases: 8. The germline CDR1 and CDR2 sequences are MDHEN and SYDVKM. This CDR3 has 15 amino acids. CDR3 region: CASGSGTGGHGELFF. CDR3 DNA: TGTGCCAGCGGGTCCGGGACAGGGGGCCACGGGGAGCTGTTTTTT. The whole variable domain, remainder taken from reference TRBV28 and TRBJ2-2, is DVKVTQSSRYLVKRTGEKVFLECVQDMDHENMFWYRQDPGLGLRLIYFSYDVKMKEKGDIPEGYSVSREKKERFSLILESASTNQTSMYLCASGSGTGGHGELFFGEGSRLTVL.

This clonotype was found many times. This chain uses TRBV11-2 with TRBJ2-2; D ambiguous. This CDR3 spans 13 amino acids. The V end lost 1 base, the J end lost 5 bases, and 5 bases lay between the germline ends. Germline V gene lookup returns CDR1 SGHAT and CDR2 FQNNGV. The CDR3 DNA reads as TGTGCCAGCAGCTTAGCGGCAACCGGGGAGCTGTTTTTT. It specifies CASSLAATGELFF.

The J gene is TRBJ2-6, the V gene TRBV4-2, with 9 positions matching TRBD2. This CDR3 region has 18 residues. The V gene's germline CDR1 is LGHNA and CDR2 YNFKEQ. With V trimmed by 1 base and J by 0 bases, 4 bases remained unmatched. The CDR3 is CASSQGDSGSSGANVLTF. CDR3 DNA: TGTGCCAGCAGCCAAGGAGATAGCGGGAGCTCTGGGGCCAACGTCCTGACTTTC.